What follows are 21 T cell receptor beta chains derived from one specimen sequenced in a study of T-cell memory formation after mild COVID-19. TCRdb re-called the 5' RACE reads through MiXCR, storing one row per CDR3 protein. The sample records about 200,000 distinct CDR3 sequences, 9% to 10% being singletons. The sequenced sample was PBMCs or a T cell subset sorted from them (not recorded which). These receptors originate from a man aged 18 to 35 who had mild COVID-19 (a few samples of this study predate the infection). Cell type and time point are not known.

J is TRBJ1-5 and V is TRBV19, with TRBD1 identical over 9 bases. Unmatched junction bases numbered 12, after V lost 7 bases and J lost 2 bases. The CDR3 runs 17 residues. CDR1 is LNHDA and CDR2 is SQIVND in the germline V gene (reference sequence). This CDR3 reads CASTNRGRGSGNQPQHF. For the CDR3, the DNA is TGTGCCAGTACCAACAGGGGGCGAGGGAGCGGCAATCAGCCCCAGCATTTT.

J is TRBJ2-4 and V is TRBV28; TRBD2 matches at 8 bases. Trimming took 4 bases from V and 5 from J; bases not matched to a gene: 7. Germline CDR1 is MDHEN and CDR2 is SYDVKM. This CDR3 region has 15 residues. This chain's CDR3 is CASSSTSAGENIQYF. In DNA form, the CDR3 reads TGTGCCAGCAGTTCGACTAGCGCGGGAGAAAACATTCAGTACTTC.

This clonotype appeared a few times. The J gene is TRBJ2-7, the V gene TRBV20-1; D remains ambiguous. Germline V gene lookup returns CDR1 DFQATT and CDR2 SNEGSKA (reference sequence). The CDR3 sequence is 11 residues long. V lost 6 bases to trimming and J lost 5 bases, with 11 bases between them. The CDR3 coding sequence is TGCAGTGCCTCTTGGGGTAACGAGCAGTACTTC. It yields the protein CSASWGNEQYF.

This clonotype showed up just a few times. The J gene is TRBJ2-3, the V gene TRBV7-3; 11 nucleotides match TRBD2. The CDR3 contains 18 residues. V shed 6 bases, J shed 0 bases, and the junction held 11 bases outside the gene matches. Germline V gene data show CDR1 as SGHTA and CDR2 as FQGTGA. The CDR3 protein is CASSLWASGGISTDTQYF. The CDR3 DNA reads as TGTGCCAGCAGTCTCTGGGCTAGCGGGGGGATTAGCACAGATACGCAGTATTTT.

About this clonotype itself: A much larger clone lies a single base off, so this may be a read error. V and J are TRBV29-1 and TRBJ2-1; D tentatively fits TRBD1 or TRBD2 (5 bases each). V was trimmed by 8 bases and J by 7 bases, leaving 18 bases between them. Germline CDR1 and CDR2: SQVTM and ANQGSEA. This CDR3 comprises 13 residues. In nucleotides, the CDR3 is TGCAGCTCCGGGGCACACAGCCAAAATGAGCAGTTCTTC. Encoded protein: CSSGAHSQNEQFF.

This clonotype was picked up a small number of times. The chain joins TRBV10-3 to TRBJ1-6; D is ambiguous. CDR3 length equals 15 residues. In germline, CDR1 is ENHRY, CDR2 SYGVKD. The V and J ends lost 0 bases and 7 bases respectively, with 10 bases between them. The CDR3 sequence: CAISESGGTNSPLHF. The CDR3 DNA is TGTGCCATCAGTGAGTCTGGCGGCACCAATTCACCCCTCCACTTT.

This clonotype turned up a few times. The V and J genes are TRBV19 and TRBJ2-2; 7 nucleotides line up with TRBD1. The V and J ends lost 7 bases and 7 bases, in that order; junction bases with no gene match: 6. The CDR3 extends over 13 amino acids. Per germline, CDR1 LNHDA and CDR2 SQIVND (reference sequence). The CDR3 sequence: CASKRQGVGELFF. In nucleotides, the CDR3 is TGTGCCAGTAAGCGACAGGGAGTCGGGGAGCTGTTTTTT.

The CDR3 is CASRPSSAGNQPQHF. The DNA for the CDR3 is TGTGCCAGCAGACCTAGTAGTGCGGGCAATCAGCCCCAGCATTTT. The rearrangement joins TRBV6-5 to TRBJ1-5; no reliable D call. This CDR3 is built from 15 residues. V lost 6 bases and J 2 bases, leaving 14 bases between the germline ends. Germline V gene data show CDR1 as MNHEY and CDR2 as SVGAGI.

This clonotype was seen only a few times. As DNA, the CDR3 is TGCGCCAGCAGTGGCCGCGGTGGCGAGACCCAGTACTTC. Protein product: CASSGRGGETQYF. V is TRBV10-2 and J is TRBJ2-5; D uncertain. Between the trimmed V and J ends, which lost 4 bases and 5 bases, there was a span of 11 bases. Germline V CDR1 and CDR2: WSHSY, SAAADI. The CDR3 spans 13 residues.

This clonotype occurred many times. The rearrangement joins TRBV12-3 or TRBV12-4 to TRBJ2-7; 7 bases are shared with TRBD2. This CDR3 is built from 12 residues. V dropped 6 bases and J dropped 2; count of bases not matched to a gene: 1. The DNA of the CDR3 is TGTGCCAGCAGCGGGACTACCTACGAGCAGTACTTC. Encoded protein: CASSGTTYEQYF.

This sequence joins TRBV4-2 and TRBJ1-1, with D perhaps matching TRBD1 (6 bases). This CDR3 has 16 amino acids. The germline V and J ends were trimmed by 0 bases and 0 bases, with 11 bases remaining between them. CDR1 is LGHNA and CDR2 is YNFKEQ in the germline V gene. The CDR3, as DNA: TGTGCCAGCAGCCAAGACAGGGGCCAGATGAACACTGAAGCTTTCTTT. Translation gives CASSQDRGQMNTEAFF.

The sample holds a few counts of this clonotype. V usage is TRBV18 and J usage is TRBJ2-5, with 10 bases identical to TRBD2. V shed 1 base, J shed 2 bases, and the junction held 4 bases outside the gene matches. Germline lookup yields CDR1 KGHSH and CDR2 LQKENI. The CDR3 totals 16 residues. CDR3 nucleotide sequence: TGTGCCAGCTCACCACTGCCTAGCGGGAGACAAGAGACCCAGTACTTC. It encodes CASSPLPSGRQETQYF.

V usage is TRBV20-1 and J usage is TRBJ1-3; 7 positions agree with TRBD1. In germline, CDR1 is DFQATT, CDR2 SNEGSKA (reference sequence). CDR3 length: 14 amino acids. The J segment lost 3 bases and the V segment lost 2 bases, leaving 4 bases of the junction unmatched. The CDR3 DNA sequence: TGCAGTGCTAGAAAGGGGGCGAATGGAAACACCATATATTTT. This gives the protein CSARKGANGNTIYF.

This chain links TRBV24-1 with TRBJ1-1; D is possibly TRBD1 (6 bases). The germline V and J ends were trimmed by 2 bases and 2 bases, with 11 bases remaining between them. Germline CDR1 reads KGHDR; CDR2 reads SFDVKD. The CDR3 spans 15 residues. The DNA of the CDR3 is TGTGCCACCAGTGATTCGGGGGCTCCTAACACTGAAGCTTTCTTT. It is translated as CATSDSGAPNTEAFF.

This clonotype was picked up many times. The rearrangement links TRBV29-1 to TRBJ2-1; TRBD1 might be the D (5 bases). CDR1 is SQVTM, CDR2 ANQGSEA, per germline. The CDR3 runs to 12 residues. V dropped 4 bases and J dropped 2 bases, with 6 bases sitting between them. As DNA, the CDR3 is TGCAGCGTTGCGACAGCCTACAATGAGCAGTTCTTC. Protein sequence: CSVATAYNEQFF.

This clonotype showed up just a few times. This chain links TRBV6-1 with TRBJ2-7; tentatively, D is TRBD2 (5 bases). The CDR3 extends over 14 amino acids. V was shortened by 6 bases and J by 12 bases, with 24 bases between the two germline ends. The germline gives CDR1 MNHNS, CDR2 SASEGT. For the CDR3, the DNA is TGTGCCAGCAGCGAACCCGGGGTTCTGATGCTCCCGTACGTC. Its protein product is CASSEPGVLMLPYV.

The J gene is TRBJ2-1, the V gene TRBV5-4; D gene unclear. Trimming cost V 4 bases and J 5 bases, with 7 bases left between them. Germline V gives CDR1 SGHNT, CDR2 YYREEE (reference sequence). The CDR3 extends over 12 amino acids. The CDR3: CASSTSNNEQFF. CDR3 DNA sequence: TGTGCCAGCAGCACATCTAACAATGAGCAGTTCTTC.

The CDR3 DNA reads as TGTGCCAGCAGCGGAGGCCCGAGACAGGGTGAAAAACTGTTTTTT. Translated: CASSGGPRQGEKLFF. The chain couples TRBV4-2 to TRBJ1-4; 7 bases are shared with TRBD1. The V gene end was trimmed by 5 bases and the J gene end by 7 bases; junction bases not matched to a gene: 10. The CDR3 is 15 amino acids. Germline assignment: CDR1 LGHNA and CDR2 YNFKEQ.

Many counts were recorded for this clonotype. The chain recombines TRBV5-1 with TRBJ2-2; D not certain. Trimming took off 0 bases at V and 6 bases at J, with 15 bases between the two ends. Germline assignment: CDR1 SGHRS and CDR2 YFSETQ. The CDR3 is 16 residues long. CDR3 sequence (DNA): TGCGCCAGCAGCTTGGGAGGACGGCCTGTCGCCGGGGAGCTGTTTTTT. It yields the protein CASSLGGRPVAGELFF.

This clonotype was observed a few times. The chain recombines TRBV5-6 with TRBJ1-6; the D gene is possibly TRBD1 (5 bases). V gave up 4 bases and J gave up 7 bases, with 15 bases separating them. Germline CDR1 is SGHDT and CDR2 is YYEEEE. This CDR3 is 15 amino acids long. The CDR3 is CASSRRAWGNSPLHF. As DNA, the CDR3 is TGTGCCAGCAGCCGTCGGGCCTGGGGCAATTCACCCCTCCACTTT.

The chain couples TRBV28 to TRBJ2-5; 7 positions agree with TRBD2. Trimming at V came to 6 bases and at J to 2 bases, leaving 6 bases not matched to a gene. The CDR3 consists of 14 residues. Germline-derived CDR1 and CDR2 are MDHEN and SYDVKM. The CDR3: CASSSSGVQETQYF. Here the CDR3 DNA reads TGTGCCAGCAGCTCCAGCGGGGTACAAGAGACCCAGTACTTC. Full variable domain (missing parts from reference TRBV28 and TRBJ2-5): DVKVTQSSRYLVKRTGEKVFLECVQDMDHENMFWYRQDPGLGLRLIYFSYDVKMKEKGDIPEGYSVSREKKERFSLILESASTNQTSMYLCASSSSGVQETQYFGPGTRLLVL.